The 12 T cell receptor beta chains given below trace back to one sample, sequenced in a study of shared clonotypes between healthy human individuals (dated by TCRdb to the early 2020s). Library preparation was by the immunoSEQ multiplex PCR assay. Here the immuneACCESS table is served through TCRdb, limited to in-frame sequences with V and J called. Missing clones are a known gap in these copies; in checked studies unresolved V genes cover under half, and the rest lacks a known reason. The sample includes 2 million to 2.5 million clones, with roughly 93% observed a single time. Clones ranked in the top ten supply about 0.39% of the sample. The specimen was naive CD4+ T cells from PBMCs. Interpreted using the paper, the cell subset or site label stands for: CD45RA+ positively selected. The receptors originated from a man between 18 and 29 years old in good health. Some clones in this sample may be carry-over from other donors' samples.

The gene calls are TRBV29-1 and TRBJ1-4; no reliable D call. From germline, CDR1 is SQVTM and CDR2 ANQGSEA. V shed 3 bases and J shed 0 bases, with 5 bases lying between them. The CDR3 runs 13 residues. The CDR3 DNA reads TGCAGCGTTGAGCCGGCAACTAATGAAAAACTGTTTTTT. Translation gives CSVEPATNEKLFF. The full variable domain, its missing parts supplied by reference TRBV29-1 and TRBJ1-4, is SAVISQKPSRDICQRGTSLTIQCQVDSQVTMMFWYRQQPGQSLTLIATANQGSEATYESGFVIDKFPISRPNLTFSTLTVSNMSPEDSSIYLCSVEPATNEKLFFGSGTQLSVL.

The chain links TRBV4-1 to TRBJ2-1; TRBD2 agrees at 13 bases. V lost 0 bases and J lost 4; bases outside the gene matches: 9. Germline CDR1 reads MGHRA; CDR2 reads YSYEKL. The CDR3 totals 19 residues. CDR3 coding DNA: TGCGCCAGCAGCCAAGATCGGACTAGCGGGAGTTCCGATTACAATGAGCAGTTCTTC. Translated, it gives CASSQDRTSGSSDYNEQFF.

In this sample, this clone turned up once. The rearrangement joins TRBV7-6 to TRBJ2-2, with 9 bases aligning to TRBD1. CDR1 SGHVS and CDR2 FNYEAQ come from the germline V gene. This CDR3 comprises 15 residues. Losses at the gene ends were 5 bases for V and 6 bases for J; bases not matched to a gene: 7. The CDR3 loop reads CASSDIQGAAGELFF. The CDR3 DNA follows: TGTGCCAGCAGCGACATACAGGGGGCAGCCGGGGAGCTGTTTTTT.

The CDR3 loop is CASSLLARIYNEQFF. DNA for the CDR3: TGTGCCAGCAGTTTACTAGCGAGGATTTACAATGAGCAGTTCTTC. The rearrangement links TRBV27 to TRBJ2-1, with D maybe TRBD2 (6 bases). Germline CDR1 and CDR2: MNHEY and SMNVEV (reference sequence). This CDR3 comprises 15 residues. V was pared by 2 bases and J by 4 bases, with 12 bases between.

The chain recombines TRBV11-1 with TRBJ2-1; maybe TRBD2 (6 bases). Trimming removed 3 bases from V and 10 bases from J, with 19 bases in between. Germline CDR1 reads SGHAT; CDR2 reads FQDESV (reference sequence). This CDR3 has 15 residues. The CDR3 loop is CASSFVGGPSKEQFF. CDR3 nucleotide sequence: TGTGCCAGCAGCTTCGTCGGAGGGCCATCAAAAGAGCAGTTCTTC. The full variable domain, its missing parts supplied by reference TRBV11-1 and TRBJ2-1, is EAEVAQSPRYKITEKSQAVAFWCDPISGHATLYWYRQILGQGPELLVQFQDESVVDDSQLPKDRFSAERLKGVDSTLKIQPAELGDSAMYLCASSFVGGPSKEQFFGPGTRLTVL.

The count of this clone is one. V gene TRBV14 combines with J gene TRBJ2-7; 8 bases align to TRBD2. J lost 7 bases, V lost 4 bases, and 6 bases had no gene match. The CDR3 runs 13 residues. Germline loops: CDR1 SGHDN, CDR2 FVKESK. CDR3 sequence: CASSLSGTLEQYF. The CDR3 DNA is TGTGCCAGCAGCCTTAGCGGGACCCTGGAGCAGTACTTC.

This chain joins TRBV5-4 and TRBJ2-7, with 11 bases that match TRBD2. Germline CDR1 and CDR2: SGHNT and YYREEE (reference sequence). This CDR3 has 18 residues. V was clipped by 3 bases and J by 3 bases; unmatched bases: 14. CDR3 bases: TGTGCCAGCAGCTCGCCGGAGACTTCTAGCGGGAGGATCTACGAGCAGTACTTC. This encodes CASSSPETSSGRIYEQYF.

This clone appeared a few times. This sample also contains other DNA sequences that code for the same CDR3. The CDR3 loop reads CASSLEQNTEAFF. The CDR3 bases are TGTGCCAGCAGCTTAGAACAGAACACTGAAGCTTTCTTT. The chain carries TRBV7-6 and TRBJ1-1; D is unresolved. V lost 1 base and J 1 base, leaving 4 bases between the germline ends. This CDR3 spans 13 amino acids. The germline gives CDR1 SGHVS, CDR2 FNYEAQ.

This chain uses TRBV5-4 with TRBJ2-1; TRBD2 matches 8 bases. Unmatched junction bases numbered 9, after V lost 1 base and J lost 9 bases. This CDR3 region has 15 residues. The germline V gene has CDR1 SGHNT and CDR2 YYREEE (reference sequence). This CDR3 is CASSLPSGRGSEQFF. The CDR3 coding sequence is TGTGCCAGCAGCTTGCCAAGCGGGAGAGGCAGTGAGCAGTTCTTC.

This sequence joins TRBV10-1 and TRBJ1-5; possible D gene TRBD1, 5 bases. Germline V gene sequence: CDR1 WNHNN, CDR2 SYGVQD (reference sequence). This CDR3 is built from 16 residues. V lost 6 bases, J lost 0 bases, and 15 bases lay in between. This CDR3 is CASRDGTLYSNQPQHF. The CDR3 DNA sequence: TGCGCCAGCAGGGATGGGACCCTCTATAGCAATCAGCCCCAGCATTTT.

The table lists this clone with a few counts. This chain connects TRBV19 to TRBJ2-1; D is unresolved. The CDR3 totals 14 residues. V was shortened by 4 bases and J by 0 bases, with 7 bases between the two germline ends. Germline values: CDR1 LNHDA, CDR2 SQIVND (reference sequence). The CDR3 here is CASSRRSSYNEQFF. CDR3 coding DNA: TGTGCCAGTAGTAGACGTAGCTCCTACAATGAGCAGTTCTTC.

This chain uses TRBV2 with TRBJ1-2; no reliable D call. Per the germline V gene, CDR1 is SNHLY and CDR2 is FYNNEI. CDR3 length: 12 amino acids. V was cut by 5 bases and J by 4 bases, with 8 bases left in between. CDR3 DNA sequence: TGTGCCAGCAGTCAGGAGGGCTATGGCTACACCTTC. Protein product: CASSQEGYGYTF. The full variable domain, completed using reference TRBV2 and TRBJ1-2, is EPEVTQTPSHQVTQMGQEVILRCVPISNHLYFYWYRQILGQKVEFLVSFYNNEISEKSEIFDDQFSVERPDGSNFTLKIRSTKLEDSAMYFCASSQEGYGYTFGSGTRLTVV.